These 5 T cell receptor beta chains were all obtained from the same sample, sequenced in a study of blood T cell repertoires in COVID-19. Clones were sequenced by immunoSEQ multiplex PCR, and TCRdb holds only the in-frame ones, with some missing. The sample consists of over 250,000 clones, around nine tenths of them appearing once. Sequencing was done on a sample of peripheral blood. The receptors here all came from a man aged 50-59 years with acute or convalescent COVID-19.

This chain uses TRBV9 with TRBJ2-5, with 7 bases matching TRBD1. There are 13 residues in the CDR3. Germline V lookup: CDR1 SGDLS, CDR2 YYNGEE. The trim removed 4 bases at V and 5 bases at J, leaving 5 bases unmatched. CDR3 in amino acids: CASSFGRGETQYF. In nucleotides, the CDR3 is TGTGCCAGCAGCTTCGGCAGGGGGGAGACCCAGTACTTC.

The chain links TRBV6-6 to TRBJ1-5; 7 bases agree with TRBD1. The CDR3 consists of 12 residues. Germline V gene sequence: CDR1 MNHNY, CDR2 SVGAGI (reference sequence). J gave up 7 bases and V 5 bases, and 2 bases lay outside the gene matches. CDR3 residues: CASSQGGQPQHF. The DNA of the CDR3 is TGTGCCAGCAGTCAGGGGGGGCAGCCCCAGCATTTT.

The chain is built from TRBV28 and TRBJ1-3; TRBD1 matches at 7 bases. CDR1 is MDHEN, CDR2 SYDVKM, per germline. The CDR3 extends over 16 amino acids. With 5 bases clipped from V and 0 bases from J, the junction kept 7 bases outside the gene matches. CDR3 bases: TGTGCCAGCAGTGCTCCCGGGACAGCCTCTGGAAACACCATATATTTT. Amino acid sequence: CASSAPGTASGNTIYF.

The V gene is TRBV9, the J gene TRBJ2-3, with a possible D match to TRBD1 (5 bases). This CDR3 comprises 14 residues. Germline-derived CDR1 and CDR2 are SGDLS and YYNGEE. Trimming removed 2 bases from V and 2 bases from J, with 9 bases in between. For the CDR3, the DNA is TGTGCCAGCAGCGTTCAGGGTGCCACAGATACGCAGTATTTT. It codes for CASSVQGATDTQYF.

The chain couples TRBV24-1 to TRBJ1-1; D is unclear. This CDR3 is 15 amino acids long. Trimming left V 0 bases short and J 4 bases short, with 11 bases between. The germline V gene has CDR1 KGHDR and CDR2 SFDVKD. In DNA, the CDR3 is TGTGCCACCAGTGATTTGGAGGGAGTGGCCACTGAAGCTTTCTTT. Protein: CATSDLEGVATEAFF.